Below, 26 T cell receptor beta chains from the same sample are listed, as sequenced in a study of T cells in Graves' hyperthyroidism and ophthalmopathy. The TCR beta CDR3 regions underwent amplification using RNA transcripts as the source. RT-PCR in the first round (using the HTBI primer set) targeted the TCR CDR3. TCRdb itself ran the multiplex PCR reads through MiXCR, one entry per CDR3 protein. The table lists roughly 700,000 distinct CDR3 sequences, about 15% of them singletons, with more than 8.5% in the top ten. Sequenced input: blood. The receptors originated from a woman aged 18-35 years with Graves' hyperthyroidism.

The sample holds many counts of this clonotype. CDR3 sequence: CASSPVRGRNYGYTF. For the CDR3, the DNA is TGTGCCAGCAGCCCTGTAAGGGGGCGCAACTATGGCTACACCTTC. The V and J genes are TRBV11-2 and TRBJ1-2, with 7 bases that match TRBD1. Trimming at V came to 5 bases and at J to 2 bases, leaving 8 bases not matched to a gene. Germline V gene data show CDR1 as SGHAT and CDR2 as FQNNGV. The CDR3 length is 15 residues.

This clonotype was found many times. V usage is TRBV30 and J usage is TRBJ1-1, with 8 bases identical to TRBD1. The CDR3 has 15 amino acids. V shed 7 bases, J shed 1 base, and the junction held 11 bases outside the gene matches. CDR1 is GTSNPN and CDR2 is SVGIG in the germline V gene (reference sequence). CDR3 nucleotides: TGTGCCTATACCCCAGGGGGCCGAACGAACACTGAAGCTTTCTTT. Translating gives CAYTPGGRTNTEAFF.

As concerns this clonotype: This may arise from a read error, as a much more abundant clone is one base away. The chain combines TRBV6-1 with TRBJ2-7; D is ambiguous. The germline V gene encodes CDR1 MNHNS and CDR2 SASEGT. This CDR3 comprises 15 residues. The DNA for the CDR3 is TGTGCCAGCAGTGCTTTGGCGGCGTTTTCCTACAAGCAGTACTTC. Protein sequence: CASSALAAFSYKQYF.

This rearrangement joins TRBV19 to TRBJ2-4; 8 nucleotides match TRBD1. V was pared by 3 bases and J by 0 bases, with 7 bases of the junction left unmatched. The CDR3 extends over 17 amino acids. Germline-derived CDR1 and CDR2 are LNHDA and SQIVND (reference sequence). Here the CDR3 DNA reads TGTGCCAGTAGTATTCCCCGACAGGGGATAGCCAAAAACATTCAGTACTTC. Amino acid sequence: CASSIPRQGIAKNIQYF.

This clonotype came up many times. The CDR3 loop reads CASTHARGDYEQYF. For the CDR3, the DNA is TGTGCCAGCACCCACGCGCGCGGTGACTACGAGCAGTACTTC. V is TRBV28 and J is TRBJ2-7; D gene ambiguous. CDR1 is MDHEN and CDR2 is SYDVKM in the germline V gene. The CDR3 contains 14 residues. The V gene lost 7 bases and the J gene lost 3 bases, with 16 bases spanning the gap.

This clonotype was recorded at least ten times. V is TRBV20-1 and J is TRBJ2-7; D gene uncertain. The length of the CDR3 is 12 residues. With 5 bases removed from V and 1 base from J, the gap between germline ends came to 9 bases. Looked up from germline, CDR1 is DFQATT and CDR2 is SNEGSKA (reference sequence). The CDR3: CSAQRISYEQYF. As DNA, the CDR3 is TGCAGTGCTCAACGGATATCCTACGAGCAGTACTTC.

A word on this clonotype: A much larger clone is a single base away; this may be a read error. This chain uses TRBV20-1 with TRBJ1-5, with D possibly matching TRBD1 (5 bases). From germline, CDR1 is DFQATT and CDR2 SNEGSKA (reference sequence). The CDR3 totals 17 residues. CDR3 amino acids: CGARDRNLGGPNQPQHF. The CDR3 region has the DNA TGCGGTGCCCGGGACCGGAATCTCGGGGGACCCAATCAGCCCCAGCATTTT.

In this sample, this clonotype turned up a few times. The V and J genes are TRBV2 and TRBJ1-2, with D possibly TRBD1 on 6 matching bases. Deletions cut 1 base from V and 9 bases from J, with 18 bases between. CDR3 length: 15 residues. Germline-derived CDR1 and CDR2 are SNHLY and FYNNEI. Written as DNA, the CDR3 is TGTGCCAGCAGTGAAGGGGGGGGCAGGGGTAGGAGCTACACCTTC. Translating it yields CASSEGGGRGRSYTF.

This chain links TRBV6-1 with TRBJ1-5; D is unresolved. Germline V CDR1 and CDR2: MNHNS, SASEGT. The CDR3 extends over 16 amino acids. Trimming took off 6 bases at V and 2 bases at J, with 17 bases between the two ends. CDR3 nucleotide sequence: TGTGCCAGCAGACCCCGAAGGGAGCGGGGCAATCAGCCCCAGCATTTT. It encodes CASRPRRERGNQPQHF.

This clonotype was seen ten or more times. The chain links TRBV12-3 or TRBV12-4 to TRBJ1-2; D remains ambiguous. The ends were cut back, 3 bases at V and 8 bases at J, with 19 bases in the middle. This CDR3 has 15 amino acids. The CDR3 nucleotides read TGTGCCAGCAGTTTTTGGAGGACGGATCTACACGGCTACACCTTC. Translating gives CASSFWRTDLHGYTF.

Ten or more counts support this clonotype. This chain joins TRBV28 and TRBJ1-1; D may be TRBD1 (5 bases). V was trimmed by 2 bases and J by 4 bases, leaving 8 bases between them. The germline gives CDR1 MDHEN, CDR2 SYDVKM. This CDR3 comprises 13 residues. The CDR3 sequence is CASSLEGPTEAFF. CDR3 bases: TGTGCCAGCAGTTTAGAGGGACCCACTGAAGCTTTCTTT. The complete variable domain, with remaining parts taken from reference TRBV28 and TRBJ1-1, reads DVKVTQSSRYLVKRTGEKVFLECVQDMDHENMFWYRQDPGLGLRLIYFSYDVKMKEKGDIPEGYSVSREKKERFSLILESASTNQTSMYLCASSLEGPTEAFFGQGTRLTVV.

This clonotype was observed at least ten times. This rearrangement joins TRBV12-3 or TRBV12-4 to TRBJ1-1, with 8 nucleotides matching TRBD1. CDR3 size: 14 residues. V was clipped by 1 base and J by 4 bases; unmatched bases: 2. CDR3 coding DNA: TGTGCCAGCAGTTTAGACAGGGGGGGCACTGAAGCTTTCTTT. Translated, it gives CASSLDRGGTEAFF.

The chain carries TRBV6-1 and TRBJ2-7, with 9 nucleotides matching TRBD2. The CDR3 extends over 19 amino acids. Per germline, CDR1 MNHNS and CDR2 SASEGT. The trim removed 5 bases at V and 3 bases at J, leaving 20 bases unmatched. In DNA form, the CDR3 reads TGTGCCAGCAGTCCTACCCGGCTAGCGGGATACCCCGGGGTCTACGAGCAGTACTTC. This codes for CASSPTRLAGYPGVYEQYF.

The chain combines TRBV30 with TRBJ1-1, with D possibly being TRBD1 (5 bases). This CDR3 has 13 amino acids. Trimming pared 1 base from V and 5 bases from J, leaving 11 bases between. Germline assignment: CDR1 GTSNPN and CDR2 SVGIG (reference sequence). DNA for the CDR3: TGTGCCTGGAGTGGATCAGGGAGGACTGAAGCTTTCTTT. The encoded protein is CAWSGSGRTEAFF.

This clonotype was detected ten times or more. The chain recombines TRBV12-3 or TRBV12-4 with TRBJ2-7; D gene ambiguous. Trimming cost V 3 bases and J 0 bases, with 9 bases left between them. The CDR3 totals 14 residues. CDR3 nucleotide sequence: TGTGCCAGCAGTTTTCACGGTTCCTCCTACGAGCAGTACTTC. This gives the protein CASSFHGSSYEQYF.

The chain has TRBV7-9 and TRBJ2-7; D is ambiguous. In germline, CDR1 is SEHNR, CDR2 FQNEAQ (reference sequence). The CDR3 is 15 residues long. The V end was cut by 5 bases, the J end by 0 bases, with 14 bases between. CDR3 residues: CASSTYSRNSYEQYF. The CDR3, as DNA: TGTGCCAGCAGCACCTACTCCCGCAACTCCTACGAGCAGTACTTC.

This clonotype appeared a few times. The V and J genes are TRBV28 and TRBJ1-6, with a tentative D call TRBD1 (6 bases). V lost 6 bases and J lost 10, with 13 bases in between. Germline CDR1 and CDR2: MDHEN and SYDVKM. The CDR3 is made up of 13 amino acids. The CDR3 nucleotides read TGTGCCAGCAGGTACAGGGTGCAGTCACCCCTCCACTTT. As protein: CASRYRVQSPLHF.

The table lists this clonotype with many counts. V and J are TRBV20-1 and TRBJ2-1; D is undetermined. Deletions cut 0 bases from V and 9 bases from J, with 9 bases between. Germline CDR1 reads DFQATT; CDR2 reads SNEGSKA (reference sequence). This CDR3 comprises 12 residues. The CDR3 nucleotides are TGCAGTGCTAGAGAAGGCAGCCGTGAGCAGTTCTTC. This sequence encodes CSAREGSREQFF.

The chain uses TRBV10-3 and TRBJ2-5; the D is unclear. The DNA end is a closer match to TRBJ2-1, so the J assignment may be wrong. The CDR3 contains 11 residues. Germline assignment: CDR1 ENHRY and CDR2 SYGVKD. DNA for the CDR3: TGTGCCATCAGTGAGGGTGAGACCCAGTTCTTC. This codes for CAISEGETQFF.

V is TRBV19 and J is TRBJ2-7; possible D gene TRBD2, 6 bases. The CDR3 has 14 amino acids. Trimming cost V 3 bases and J 3 bases, with 12 bases left between them. CDR1 and CDR2 (germline): LNHDA, SQIVND (reference sequence). As DNA, the CDR3 is TGTGCCAGTAGTATGGGGGGATCCTTCTACGAGCAGTACTTC. This encodes CASSMGGSFYEQYF.

The CDR3 sequence: CASSHRSNTGELFF. CDR3 DNA sequence: TGTGCCAGCAGTCACCGTTCGAACACCGGGGAGCTGTTTTTT. The gene calls are TRBV2 and TRBJ2-2; D not certain. The germline V and J ends were trimmed by 5 bases and 0 bases, with 7 bases remaining between them. CDR1 is SNHLY and CDR2 is FYNNEI in the germline V gene. The CDR3 is 14 amino acids.

The chain has TRBV11-2 and TRBJ2-1; 9 bases agree with TRBD1. Trimming at V came to 2 bases and at J to 4 bases, leaving 6 bases not matched to a gene. This CDR3 comprises 16 residues. Germline V gene lookup returns CDR1 SGHAT and CDR2 FQNNGV. The CDR3 is CASSLRLGQGYNEQFF. In DNA, the CDR3 is TGTGCCAGCAGCTTAAGGCTCGGACAGGGGTACAATGAGCAGTTCTTC.

There are many counts of this clonotype. The chain links TRBV30 to TRBJ1-1; no firm D call. The CDR3 loop spans 12 amino acids. Germline V gene data show CDR1 as GTSNPN and CDR2 as SVGIG (reference sequence). V lost 0 bases and J 0 bases, leaving 2 bases between the germline ends. This chain's CDR3 is CAWSVLNTEAFF. The CDR3 nucleotides are TGTGCCTGGAGTGTACTGAACACTGAAGCTTTCTTT.

The sample holds a few counts of this clonotype. The chain combines TRBV28 with TRBJ2-7; 7 bases fit TRBD1. The length of the CDR3 is 16 residues. Germline CDR1 MDHEN, CDR2 SYDVKM. Trimming took 1 base from V and 2 from J; bases not matched to a gene: 8. For the CDR3, the DNA is TGTGCCAGCAGTTTATTAGGGACAGCGCTAGCCTACGAGCAGTACTTC. Its protein is CASSLLGTALAYEQYF.

V gene TRBV12-3 or TRBV12-4 combines with J gene TRBJ2-1; TRBD2 matches at 11 bases. The CDR3 has 17 amino acids. V shed 5 bases and J 1 base; nucleotides not matched to a gene: 7. CDR3 loop: CASSTSGTSGSYNEQFF. The CDR3 DNA is TGTGCCAGCAGTACCTCCGGGACTAGCGGATCCTACAATGAGCAGTTCTTC.

This chain joins TRBV28 and TRBJ2-7; 7 positions agree with TRBD2. J gave up 6 bases and V 7 bases, and 15 bases lay outside the gene matches. CDR1 and CDR2 from the germline V gene are MDHEN and SYDVKM. This CDR3 comprises 15 residues. The chain's CDR3 is CASTPDGLVRSEQYF. The CDR3 DNA reads as TGTGCCAGCACCCCAGACGGACTAGTGAGATCCGAGCAGTACTTC.